This T cell receptor (beta chain) was captured by sequencing in a study of blood T cell repertoires in COVID-19. V dropped 5 bases and J dropped 4; count of bases not matched to a gene: 10. The CDR3 runs to 15 residues. The V gene's germline CDR1 is MNHEY and CDR2 SMNVEV (reference sequence). TCRdb keeps only in-frame clones here, not all; method: immunoSEQ multiplex PCR. The repertoire holds approximately 250,000 clones, with roughly four fifths as singletons. The sequenced sample was peripheral blood. The rearrangement links TRBV27 to TRBJ1-1, with 7 bases identical to TRBD1. This TCR derives from a woman between 50 and 59 years old with acute or convalescent COVID-19. The CDR3 loop is CASSPQQGRSTEAFF. The CDR3 DNA is TGTGCCAGCAGTCCGCAACAGGGGCGAAGCACTGAAGCTTTCTTT.